This T cell receptor beta chain stems from a study of beta chain features in type 1 diabetes (dated by TCRdb to the late 2010s). Notes on the research overall: No differences in mean age, gender distribution, total cell number or subset yield were found between patients and healthy donors. A total of roughly 99 million sorted cells were examined across all samples, and the number of cells per subset was strongly correlated with RNA yield. The study compared the TCRB repertoires of sorted circulating CD4+ T cell subsets in recently diagnosed type 1 diabetes patients with those in matched healthy donors. Regulatory and stem cell-like memory subsets were isolated from only 8 patients and about eight healthy donors, whereas naive and central memory subsets came from all 30 or so donors. What the work shows at the level of the full study, not this receptor alone: HLA sub-analyses involved small numbers of individuals, so any influence of HLA type on TCRB rearrangement remained unresolved. PCR might favor shorter templates, but patient and control samples were amplified and corrected together, so any skew would affect both groups equally. Because cDNA rather than genomic DNA was sequenced, highly expressing activated cells could have been over-represented, although no difference in activation and CD3 levels was found between groups. Patients with type 1 diabetes made fewer insertions and deleted more nucleotides at VDJ recombination sites, implying thymic rearrangement abnormalities. A moderate but significant shortening of TCRB CDR3 length was observed in type 1 diabetes patients in all four CD4+ subsets. Naive, central memory and regulatory TCRB repertoires appeared to be more alike among patients than among healthy donors.

All of the isolated RNA was reverse transcribed with the High Capacity cDNA Reverse Transcription Kit, so expressed TCRB transcripts were sequenced. Naive, central memory and regulatory T cell samples underwent deep immunoSEQ sequencing, averaging around 4 million total reads per sample. Sorted cells were lysed in RLT buffer, and RNA was extracted using DNase-treated RNeasy Micro or Mini kits according to cell number. To prevent cross-contamination, each cell subset was processed individually, whereas patient and healthy donor samples were processed jointly. The immunoSEQ multiplex PCR was used to amplify TCRB sequences from cDNA, yielding 87-bp fragments that span the CDR3 region. Sequencing of the amplicons was performed on the Illumina HiSeq platform. As for the authors' bioinformatics: Synthetic template baselines were used to correct PCR bias computationally, reads within Hamming distance 2 were collapsed, and singletons that could not be merged were discarded. Reads were aligned against IMGT so that V, D and J genes, CDR3 length and insertions or deletions at six rearrangement sites could be assigned. Within each subset, clonotype counts were normalized to sorted cell number, after which true diversity and Gini coefficients were computed with the tcR R package. The overlap coefficient, calculated on TCRB nucleotide sequences, was used to measure repertoire sharing. Out-of-frame TCRB sequences from naive cells were analyzed as a proxy for the pre-selection repertoire. TCRdb holds this immuneACCESS table with in-frame rearrangements only. Some clones are missing; in checked studies, unresolved V genes explain under half, and the rest has no known cause. V and J calls and clone size follow that table, whereas D and trimming were derived from the DNA. For this sample the table gives 250,000 to 300,000 clones, of which approximately 15% were detected only once. The ten biggest clones cover over 0.015% of the sample.

A word on this clone: Its recognized antigen is unknown. Base-call qualities are not available, and no considerably larger clone is one nucleotide away.

From each donor, a single peripheral blood sample of 100 to 150 mL on average was drawn into heparinised tubes. A BD FACSAria II and a panel including CD45RO, CCR7, CD25, CD127, CD95 and CD27 were used to sort naive, central memory, regulatory and stem cell-like memory CD4+ T cells. All sorted populations exceeded 95% purity. Right away, PBMCs were isolated by Lymphoprep density gradient centrifugation and were stained directly, with no culture step. Samples were stained and sorted in pairs, with one healthy donor and one patient per experiment, so that batch effects were minimized. The CDR3 spans 13 residues, from the cysteine through the phenylalanine. Only the CDR3 portion is preserved as DNA: 39 bases, with reading frame beginning at the first base. V lost 4 bases and J lost 4 bases, and the count of bases not matched to a germline gene is 5. CDR1 and CDR2 (SQVTM, ANQGSEA) derive from the germline V gene.

Recombination joined TRBV29-1 with TRBJ2-3; 7 nucleotides in the junction match TRBD2. This TCR came from a young man with type 1 diabetes. The sequenced sample consisted of naive CD4+ T cells from blood. The intended sense of this specimen's cell subset or site label: true naive CD4+ T cells. The CDR3: CSVGLRESDTQYF. The DNA sequence follows: TGCAGCGTTGGTTTGCGGGAGTCAGATACGCAGTATTTT.